A single sample gave rise to the 4 T cell receptor beta chains below, sequenced in a study of blood T cell repertoires in COVID-19. Repertoires were generated with immunoSEQ multiplex PCR, while TCRdb's copy carries only in-frame clones and drops some. The data show fewer than 35,000 clones, 87% seen once. The sequencing input was peripheral blood. The receptors were gathered from a man aged 45-65 years with active or convalescent COVID-19.

The genes are TRBV4-3 and TRBJ1-2; the D is unclear. V was pared by 0 bases and J by 5 bases, with 13 bases between. Germline CDR1 is LGHNA and CDR2 is YSLEER. This CDR3 spans 15 amino acids. CDR3 sequence (DNA): TGCGCCAGCAGCCAAGATATGGGAGGGAGATATGGCTACACCTTC. Amino acid sequence: CASSQDMGGRYGYTF.

The rearrangement joins TRBV6-2 or TRBV6-3 to TRBJ1-2; 7 bases match TRBD1. CDR3 length: 13 amino acids. V was clipped by 5 bases and J by 4 bases; unmatched bases: 4. Germline-derived CDR1 and CDR2 are MNHEY and SVGEGT. The CDR3 reads CASSRQGLYGYTF. The CDR3 DNA follows: TGTGCCAGCAGTCGACAGGGTCTCTATGGCTACACCTTC.

The J gene is TRBJ1-1, the V gene TRBV3-1 (or the pseudogene TRBV3-2); perhaps TRBD1 as D (5 bases). This CDR3 contains 17 residues. With 0 bases removed from V and 1 base from J, the gap between germline ends came to 15 bases. Germline lookup yields CDR1 LGHDT and CDR2 YNNKEL (reference sequence). The CDR3 spells CASSQEWQEGSNTEAFF. CDR3 DNA: TGTGCCAGCAGCCAAGAGTGGCAGGAGGGGTCGAACACTGAAGCTTTCTTT.

This chain uses TRBV28 with TRBJ1-4; the match to TRBD1 covers 9 bases. The CDR3 totals 15 residues. Germline V CDR1 and CDR2: MDHEN, SYDVKM. V lost 5 bases and J lost 8; bases outside the gene matches: 9. The DNA of the CDR3 is TGTGCCAGCAGTACCCGGACAGGGGCGGGGGAAAAACTGTTTTTT. Protein product: CASSTRTGAGEKLFF.